These 14 T cell receptor beta chains originate from one sample sequenced in a study of shared clonotypes between healthy human individuals. Sequenced by immunoSEQ multiplex PCR; TCRdb stores in-frame clones only, minus some. This sample yields more than 2 million clones, of which approximately 96% are seen a single time; approximately 0.13% belongs to the top ten. What was sequenced was naive CD4+ T cells sorted from blood. Subset noted: CD45RA+ positively selected. All receptors come from a man aged 18 to 35 in good health.

The rearrangement joins TRBV6-5 to TRBJ2-2; D uncertain. The V end was cut by 0 bases, the J end by 7 bases, with 9 bases between. The CDR3 is 14 amino acids. CDR1 MNHEY and CDR2 SVGAGI come from the germline V gene. CDR3 amino acids: CASSYSTDIGELFF. The CDR3 nucleotides are TGTGCCAGCAGTTACTCGACCGATATCGGGGAGCTGTTTTTT.

The V call is TRBV30, the J call TRBJ1-5; 7 positions agree with TRBD1. V was clipped by 0 bases and J by 0 bases; unmatched bases: 8. CDR3 size: 17 residues. CDR1 is GTSNPN and CDR2 is SVGIG in the germline V gene (reference sequence). CDR3 nucleotides: TGTGCCTGGAGTGTACCCGGGACAGCTCTTAGCAATCAGCCCCAGCATTTT. Amino acids: CAWSVPGTALSNQPQHF. The full variable domain, with the rest looked up from reference TRBV30 and TRBJ1-5, is SQTIHQWPATLVQPVGSPLSLECTVEGTSNPNLYWYRQAAGRGLQLLFYSVGIGQISSEVPQNLSASRPQDRQFILSSKKLLLSDSGFYLCAWSVPGTALSNQPQHFGDGTRLSIL.

This clone was picked up a small number of times. Within the sample, other DNA sequences also encode this same CDR3. The V gene is TRBV5-1, the J gene TRBJ1-1, with 9 bases lining up with TRBD1. This CDR3 has 15 residues. The junction had 1 base not matched to a gene; V was cut back by 0 bases and J by 1 base. The germline CDR1 and CDR2 sequences are SGHRS and YFSETQ. CDR3 loop: CASSLGGQGNTEAFF. CDR3 in DNA: TGCGCCAGCAGCTTGGGGGGACAGGGGAACACTGAAGCTTTCTTT.

This chain uses TRBV7-3 with TRBJ2-4; D is unresolved. Germline assignment: CDR1 SGHTA and CDR2 FQGTGA. Trimming took 5 bases from V and 8 from J, leaving 19 bases between them. CDR3 length equals 15 residues. The CDR3 spells CASSPIKDAIYIQYF. The CDR3 coding sequence is TGTGCCAGCAGCCCCATCAAGGACGCAATATACATTCAGTACTTC.

The chain is built from TRBV6-5 and TRBJ2-7; 7 nucleotides match TRBD2. The CDR3 covers 13 residues. V shed 2 bases, J shed 7 bases, and the junction held 5 bases outside the gene matches. The V gene's germline CDR1 is MNHEY and CDR2 SVGAGI. In DNA form, the CDR3 reads TGTGCCAGCAGTTACAGACTAGCCCTAGAGCAGTACTTC. This sequence encodes CASSYRLALEQYF.

The rearrangement joins TRBV2 to TRBJ2-5; D unclear. Germline CDR1 is SNHLY and CDR2 is FYNNEI. There are 13 residues in the CDR3. Trimming removed 5 bases from V and 1 base from J, with 8 bases in between. The CDR3 spells CASSSEIQETQYF. As DNA, the CDR3 is TGTGCCAGCAGTTCAGAGATCCAAGAGACCCAGTACTTC.

This chain uses TRBV2 with TRBJ1-2; D uncertain. There are 15 residues in the CDR3. The germline V and J ends were trimmed by 4 bases and 10 bases, with 22 bases remaining between them. The germline V gene has CDR1 SNHLY and CDR2 FYNNEI. The CDR3 protein is CASSAFQAPEIPYTF. The CDR3 DNA is TGTGCCAGCAGTGCATTTCAGGCCCCGGAGATACCCTACACCTTC. The full variable domain, completed using reference TRBV2 and TRBJ1-2, is EPEVTQTPSHQVTQMGQEVILRCVPISNHLYFYWYRQILGQKVEFLVSFYNNEISEKSEIFDDQFSVERPDGSNFTLKIRSTKLEDSAMYFCASSAFQAPEIPYTFGSGTRLTVV.

The J gene is TRBJ1-1, the V gene TRBV28, with D perhaps TRBD1 (5 bases). This CDR3 contains 15 residues. With 5 bases removed from V and 1 base from J, the gap between germline ends came to 14 bases. Germline V lookup: CDR1 MDHEN, CDR2 SYDVKM. The CDR3 DNA follows: TGTGCCAGCAGTGGTGCGGCGACAGCGAACACTGAAGCTTTCTTT. It is translated as CASSGAATANTEAFF.

This rearrangement joins TRBV28 to TRBJ1-6, with D hard to call. V dropped 7 bases and J dropped 10 bases, with 11 bases sitting between them. From germline, CDR1 is MDHEN and CDR2 SYDVKM. The CDR3 runs to 12 residues. Written as DNA, the CDR3 is TGTGCCAGCATAGGGCGGAGATCACCCCTCCACTTT. It translates to CASIGRRSPLHF.

The chain has TRBV28 and TRBJ1-4; TRBD1 agrees at 7 bases. There are 14 residues in the CDR3. J gave up 8 bases and V 7 bases, and 10 bases lay outside the gene matches. Germline CDR1 reads MDHEN; CDR2 reads SYDVKM. In nucleotides, the CDR3 is TGTGCCAGCAAATCCCGACAGGGAGGCGAAAAACTGTTTTTT. Translating it yields CASKSRQGGEKLFF.

Worth noting for this clone: Other DNA sequences in this sample translate to the same CDR3. This CDR3 is CASSPGRGNYGYTF. CDR3 DNA sequence: TGTGCCAGCTCACCGGGCAGGGGGAACTATGGCTACACCTTC. The chain recombines TRBV18 with TRBJ1-2; 7 bases align to TRBD1. V was pared by 3 bases and J by 2 bases, with 3 bases of the junction left unmatched. Germline lookup yields CDR1 KGHSH and CDR2 LQKENI. This CDR3 has 14 residues.

V gene TRBV5-8 combines with J gene TRBJ1-5; no firm D call. The CDR3 length is 14 residues. The germline CDR1 and CDR2 sequences are SGHTS and YDEGEE. The V and J ends lost 4 bases and 6 bases respectively, with 14 bases between them. The CDR3 here is CASSPGLAPQPQHF. CDR3 nucleotide sequence: TGTGCCAGCAGCCCCGGGCTGGCCCCTCAGCCCCAGCATTTT.

The rearrangement joins TRBV7-6 to TRBJ1-3; TRBD1 matches at 7 bases. V shed 2 bases and J 1 base; nucleotides not matched to a gene: 8. The CDR3 is 17 residues long. The germline CDR1 and CDR2 sequences are SGHVS and FNYEAQ. CDR3 loop: CASSLLPRDSSGNTIYF. The CDR3 region has the DNA TGTGCCAGCAGCTTACTGCCGCGGGACAGTTCTGGAAACACCATATATTTT.

The CDR3 DNA follows: TGCGCCAGCAGCTTGGAAGCGCTTTTGGACGAGCAGTACTTC. As protein: CASSLEALLDEQYF. J is TRBJ2-7 and V is TRBV5-1; D remains unclear. Trimming took 0 bases from V and 5 from J, leaving 12 bases between them. There are 14 residues in the CDR3. Germline CDR1 SGHRS, CDR2 YFSETQ.